These T cell receptor beta chains were read from a single sample in a study of T cells after yellow fever vaccination. TCRdb used MiXCR to reprocess the 5' RACE reads, holding one entry per CDR3 protein. There are some 350,000 distinct CDR3 sequences in the sample; 6.2% occur only once, and 14% to 15% lies in the top ten. This sample comprised PBMCs, obtained 5 days after the yellow fever booster vaccination. Every receptor here comes from a young man who received the YFV17D yellow fever vaccine. The CDR3 runs from the conserved cysteine through the conserved F or W. D genes are given only for firm matches. Clone size is shown for a subset of rows, as once, few, many or a class of expanded clone.

d_call	j_call	clone_size	v_call	cdr3_aa	cdr3_nt
.	TRBJ2-3	.	TRBV7-8	CASSHRLSPWSDTDTQYF	TGTGCCAGCAGCCACCGATTATCCCCCTGGAGCGACACAGATACGCAGTATTTT
.	TRBJ2-2	.	TRBV20-1	CSARRGGGGTGELFF	TGCAGTGCTAGGAGAGGCGGAGGAGGAACCGGGGAGCTGTTTTTT
TRBD2	TRBJ2-5	many	TRBV6-5	CASSYGRGSHQETQYF	TGTGCCAGCAGTTACGGGCGCGGGAGCCACCAAGAGACCCAGTACTTC
.	TRBJ2-1	few	TRBV28	CASRKDSYNEQFF	TGTGCCAGCAGAAAAGACAGTTACAATGAGCAGTTCTTC
TRBD1	TRBJ1-4	.	TRBV4-3	CASSQDYFGTGNEKLFF	TGCGCCAGCAGCCAAGATTATTTCGGGACAGGGAATGAAAAACTGTTTTTT
.	TRBJ2-2	many	TRBV4-2	CASRADMNTGELFF	TGTGCCAGCAGGGCAGACATGAACACCGGGGAGCTGTTTTTT
.	TRBJ2-5	many	TRBV5-1	CASSLFRHSQETQYF	TGCGCCAGCAGCCTATTCCGACATTCCCAAGAGACCCAGTACTTC
.	TRBJ2-7	many	TRBV20-1	CSAPRTDGYEQYF	TGCAGTGCCCCCCGGACAGATGGTTACGAGCAGTACTTC
.	TRBJ2-5	many	TRBV20-1	CSAQGVKTQYF	TGCAGTGCCCAAGGGGTTAAGACCCAGTACTTC
.	TRBJ1-1	many	TRBV27	CASSRDGPERAEAFF	TGTGCCAGCAGTCGGGACGGACCGGAACGGGCTGAAGCTTTCTTT
.	TRBJ2-2	few	TRBV20-1	CSASGQNRFTGELFF	TGCAGTGCTAGTGGACAGAACCGCTTCACCGGGGAGCTGTTTTTT
.	TRBJ2-5	few	TRBV20-1	CSARDHRVEAQYF	TGCAGTGCTAGAGATCACAGGGTTGAGGCCCAGTACTTC
TRBD1	TRBJ2-7	many	TRBV5-1	CASSLEGQSYEQYF	TGCGCCAGCAGCTTGGAGGGACAGAGCTACGAGCAGTACTTC
.	TRBJ2-7	few	TRBV5-1	CASSLGDTASSYEQYF	TGCGCCAGCAGCTTGGGGGACACCGCCAGCTCCTACGAGCAGTACTTC
TRBD1	TRBJ2-7	many	TRBV7-2	CASSLVGDRGREQYF	TGTGCCAGCAGCTTAGTAGGGGACAGGGGGCGCGAGCAGTACTTC
.	TRBJ2-3	.	TRBV5-1	CASSFDLPRDTQYF	TGCGCCAGCAGCTTCGATCTACCACGGGATACGCAGTATTTT
.	TRBJ1-1	many	TRBV20-1	CSATNYPEAFF	TGCAGTGCTACAAATTACCCTGAAGCTTTCTTT
TRBD1	TRBJ2-5	.	TRBV24-1	CATSGQDRAETQYF	TGTGCCACCAGTGGGCAGGACAGGGCAGAGACCCAGTACTTC
TRBD2	TRBJ2-3	few	TRBV11-3	CASSLTGGSTDTQYF	TGTGCCAGCAGCCTCACGGGGGGTAGCACAGATACGCAGTATTTT
.	TRBJ2-2	many	TRBV6-1	CASRSLISSGELFF	TGTGCCAGCAGGTCGTTAATTTCATCAGGGGAGCTGTTTTTT
TRBD2	TRBJ2-7	many	TRBV7-2	CASSIKSGRASEQYF	TGTGCCAGCAGCATAAAAAGCGGGAGGGCATCCGAGCAGTACTTC
TRBD1	TRBJ2-5	many	TRBV29-1	CSVRTGEETQYF	TGCAGCGTTAGGACAGGAGAAGAGACCCAGTACTTC
.	TRBJ2-3	many	TRBV5-1	CASSGDGSDTQYF	TGCGCCAGCAGCGGGGACGGTTCAGATACGCAGTATTTT
.	TRBJ2-7	many	TRBV29-1	CSVIGGLYEQYF	TGCAGCGTTATAGGGGGGCTGTACGAGCAGTACTTC
TRBD1	TRBJ2-6	.	TRBV10-3	CAISPDRERANVLTF	TGTGCCATCAGCCCTGACAGGGAAAGGGCCAACGTCCTGACTTTC
.	TRBJ2-7	.	TRBV5-6	CASSLVPTVGEQYF	TGTGCCAGCAGCTTGGTTCCTACAGTGGGGGAGCAGTACTTC
.	TRBJ2-7	many	TRBV7-2	CASSSLSGRRDEQYF	TGTGCCAGCAGCTCCCTATCGGGGAGAAGGGACGAGCAGTACTTC
.	TRBJ1-5	many	TRBV7-9	CASSQSNQPQHF	TGTGCCAGCAGCCAGAGCAATCAGCCCCAGCATTTT
.	TRBJ2-7	few	TRBV20-1	CSASVPPYEQYF	TGCAGTGCTAGTGTCCCTCCCTACGAGCAGTACTTC
.	TRBJ2-7	few	TRBV3-1	CASSLYRGGEQYF	TGTGCCAGCAGCCTTTACCGAGGGGGCGAGCAGTACTTC
.	TRBJ2-2	.	TRBV11-2	CASSRSPSGGTDTGELFF	TGTGCCAGCAGCCGATCACCCTCGGGTGGGACCGACACCGGGGAGCTGTTTTTT
TRBD2	TRBJ2-4	.	TRBV27	CASSAGGPGNIQYF	TGTGCCAGCTCTGCGGGAGGGCCAGGAAACATTCAGTACTTC
TRBD1	TRBJ2-7	few	TRBV6-1	CASRKTGVYEQYF	TGTGCCAGCAGAAAGACAGGGGTCTACGAGCAGTACTTC